This is a list of T cell receptor beta chains from one sample in a study of neurological immune-mediated disorders. MiXCR, applied by TCRdb to the 5' RACE reads, yields one record per CDR3 protein. Of over 60,000 distinct CDR3 sequences in the sample, roughly 5.5% were seen once. The sequencing input was PBMCs. The source is a woman aged 25 to 39 with multiple sclerosis. Both conserved end residues are part of each CDR3. A D gene is named only where the DNA matches it firmly. Clone size is given for some rows only: seen once, a few or many times, or a class if the clone is expanded.

d_call	v_call	clone_size	j_call	cdr3_aa	cdr3_nt
.	TRBV7-2	many	TRBJ1-6	CASSGIAPNSPLHF	TGTGCCAGCAGCGGCATTGCCCCTAATTCACCCCTCCACTTT
TRBD2	TRBV7-9	many	TRBJ2-5	CASSLVQLAGGLETQYF	TGTGCCAGCAGCTTAGTCCAACTAGCGGGGGGGCTGGAGACCCAGTACTTC
TRBD2	TRBV20-1	many	TRBJ2-3	CSAVVGTREGNTQYF	TGCAGTGCCGTAGTCGGGACTAGGGAGGGGAATACGCAGTATTTT
TRBD2	TRBV5-1	many	TRBJ2-3	CASSSLVSSGDTDTQYF	TGCGCCAGCAGTTCCTTGGTTAGCAGCGGGGACACAGATACGCAGTATTTT
.	TRBV20-1	many	TRBJ2-1	CSARVPMGHNEQFF	TGCAGTGCTAGAGTACCTATGGGTCACAATGAGCAGTTCTTC
TRBD2	TRBV20-1	.	TRBJ2-5	CSANGLAGEETQYF	TGCAGTGCTAACGGACTAGCGGGGGAAGAGACCCAGTACTTC
TRBD2	TRBV20-1	many	TRBJ2-2	CSARISGTSGRLNTGELFF	TGCAGTGCTAGAATCTCCGGGACTAGCGGTAGACTGAACACCGGGGAGCTGTTTTTT
.	TRBV29-1	.	TRBJ2-3	CSVVDSYLDTQYF	TGCAGCGTTGTAGACAGCTACCTCGATACGCAGTATTTT
.	TRBV5-6	many	TRBJ2-3	CASSRSHSSDTQYF	TGTGCCAGCAGCCGTTCGCACTCCTCAGATACGCAGTATTTT
.	TRBV7-9	many	TRBJ1-4	CASSSSGTQGNEKLFF	TGTGCCAGCAGCTCAAGCGGGACACAGGGTAATGAAAAACTGTTTTTT
.	TRBV12-3/TRBV12-4	many	TRBJ1-1	CASRPTGRFTEAFF	TGTGCCAGCAGACCAACAGGGCGGTTTACTGAAGCTTTCTTT
.	TRBV24-1	many	TRBJ1-2	CATSEGGTYYGYTF	TGTGCCACCAGTGAGGGCGGGACCTACTATGGCTACACCTTC
TRBD2	TRBV4-2	many	TRBJ2-1	CASSQEGIAGGHNEQFF	TGTGCCAGCAGCCAAGAAGGAATAGCGGGGGGCCACAATGAGCAGTTCTTC
.	TRBV9	many	TRBJ1-2	CASSADAYRRYGYTF	TGTGCCAGCAGCGCCGACGCTTACAGGAGATATGGCTACACCTTC
TRBD1	TRBV20-1	few	TRBJ1-5	CSARGDRGSQPQHF	TGCAGTGCTAGAGGGGACAGGGGGAGTCAGCCCCAGCATTTT
.	TRBV20-1	many	TRBJ2-3	CSASKLLTDTQYF	TGCAGTGCTAGTAAGCTCCTCACAGATACGCAGTATTTT
TRBD1	TRBV12-3/TRBV12-4	many	TRBJ2-5	CASSPDRGYQETQYF	TGTGCCAGCAGCCCCGACAGGGGGTACCAAGAGACCCAGTACTTC
.	TRBV6-5	few	TRBJ2-2	CASSDPRGGELFF	TGTGCCAGCAGTGATCCGAGGGGAGGGGAGCTGTTTTTT
.	TRBV7-2	.	TRBJ1-5	CASSSDSRQPQNF	TGTGCCAGCAGCTCGGACTCTCGTCAGCCCCAGAATTTT
.	TRBV21-1	many	TRBJ1-2	CASSRPHGTKYGYTF	TGTGCCAGCAGCAGACCCCACGGGACAAAATATGGCTACACCTTC
.	TRBV3-1	many	TRBJ1-1	CASRSRNTEAFF	TGTGCCAGCAGGTCCAGGAACACTGAAGCTTTCTTT
.	TRBV20-1	many	TRBJ1-2	CSAIGPGRRIGGYTF	TGCAGTGCTATAGGCCCAGGGAGGCGGATCGGTGGCTACACCTTC